The 21 T cell receptor beta chains below come from one sample, sequenced in a study of T-cell reconstitution after alpha-beta-depleted transplantation in children. It was with unique molecular identifiers that the TCRbeta library was prepared. Via MiXCR, TCRdb re-called the PCR reads, giving one row per CDR3 protein. The data contain about 510,000 distinct CDR3 sequences, about an eighth of them singletons. The input for sequencing was PBMCs, mostly from graft donor cells, taken 180 days after TCRalphabeta/CD19-depleted stem cell transplant. All receptors derive from a female patient aged 2-15 years who had a stem cell transplant for aplastic anemia, so the T cells may come from the graft donor.

The rearrangement joins TRBV9 to TRBJ2-3, with 10 nucleotides matching TRBD1. Losses at the gene ends were 2 bases for V and 2 bases for J; bases not matched to a gene: 11. This CDR3 spans 18 amino acids. Germline-derived CDR1 and CDR2 are SGDLS and YYNGEE. Written as DNA, the CDR3 is TGTGCCAGCAGCGTGACAGGGGGCTCGTGGCCAACCACAGATACGCAGTATTTT. It translates to CASSVTGGSWPTTDTQYF.

The chain recombines TRBV29-1 with TRBJ2-6; D remains ambiguous. V was cut by 6 bases and J by 0 bases, with 3 bases left in between. CDR1 and CDR2 (germline): SQVTM, ANQGSEA. The CDR3 spans 12 residues. This CDR3 reads CSVDSGANVLTF. CDR3 in DNA: TGCAGCGTCGACTCTGGGGCCAACGTCCTGACTTTC.

This clonotype was counted only a few times. The chain recombines TRBV4-3 with TRBJ2-1; 7 bases match TRBD1. The J segment lost 3 bases and the V segment lost 6 bases, leaving 8 bases of the junction unmatched. The CDR3 runs to 15 residues. Germline V gene sequence: CDR1 LGHNA, CDR2 YSLEER. This CDR3 is CASSWDSLNYNEQFF. The CDR3 DNA is TGCGCCAGCAGTTGGGACAGCCTAAACTACAATGAGCAGTTCTTC.

This clonotype was detected only a few times. The CDR3 DNA reads TGCAGTGCTGGCCCGGGGAAAAACATTCAGTACTTC. It specifies CSAGPGKNIQYF. The chain uses TRBV20-1 and TRBJ2-4; tentative D call: TRBD2 (5 bases). Trimming left V 5 bases short and J 4 bases short, with 9 bases between. Germline V gene lookup returns CDR1 DFQATT and CDR2 SNEGSKA (reference sequence). CDR3 length: 12 residues.

The chain recombines TRBV27 with TRBJ1-5, with 9 bases identical to TRBD1. Trimming took 5 bases from V and 7 from J; bases not matched to a gene: 9. This CDR3 is 15 amino acids long. The germline V gene encodes CDR1 MNHEY and CDR2 SMNVEV (reference sequence). The CDR3 region has the DNA TGTGCCAGCAGTCGACAGGGGGAATCGGGACAGCCCCAGCATTTT. Amino acid sequence: CASSRQGESGQPQHF.

This clonotype was recorded a few times. The chain carries TRBV28 and TRBJ2-7; 9 nucleotides line up with TRBD2. The J segment lost 0 bases and the V segment lost 7 bases, leaving 4 bases of the junction unmatched. This CDR3 region has 14 residues. Germline lookup yields CDR1 MDHEN and CDR2 SYDVKM. CDR3 amino acids: CASMTSGSSYEQYV. CDR3 nucleotides: TGTGCCAGCATGACTAGCGGAAGCTCCTACGAGCAGTACGTC.

The gene calls are TRBV12-3 or TRBV12-4 and TRBJ1-6, with TRBD1 matching 7 bases. The ends lost 4 bases at V and 7 bases at J; junction bases unmatched: 1. This CDR3 spans 13 amino acids. The CDR3 reads CASSWTGNSPLHF. CDR3 bases: TGTGCCAGCAGTTGGACAGGAAATTCACCCCTCCACTTT.

The table lists this clonotype with a few counts. The rearrangement links TRBV27 to TRBJ1-5; tentative D call: TRBD1 (6 bases). Between the trimmed V and J ends, which lost 5 bases and 3 bases, there was a span of 14 bases. The CDR3 length is 15 residues. Looked up from germline, CDR1 is MNHEY and CDR2 is SMNVEV (reference sequence). The CDR3, as DNA: TGTGCCAGCAGTCTAACACAGGGTCTCAATCAGCCCCAGCATTTT. Encoded protein: CASSLTQGLNQPQHF.

The V gene is TRBV28, the J gene TRBJ2-1; 10 bases fit TRBD2. The V gene's germline CDR1 is MDHEN and CDR2 SYDVKM. The ends lost 2 bases at V and 7 bases at J; junction bases unmatched: 8. The CDR3 loop spans 16 amino acids. The CDR3: CASSLPAASGSNEQFF. CDR3 nucleotides: TGTGCCAGCAGTTTACCGGCGGCTAGCGGGAGTAATGAGCAGTTCTTC.

The DNA of the CDR3 is TGTGCCAGCAGCTTAGCTCGGCAGGTCTATGGCTACACCTTC. It codes for CASSLARQVYGYTF. The chain couples TRBV7-2 to TRBJ1-2; D not certain. Germline-derived CDR1 and CDR2 are SGHTA and FQGNSA. The CDR3 has 14 residues. Between the trimmed V and J ends, which lost 0 bases and 4 bases, there was a span of 9 bases.

This clonotype was counted only a few times. For the CDR3, the DNA is TGTGCCAGCAGCCTATGGGAACTAGCGGGAGATCGGAAGGGTGAGCAGTTCTTC. This codes for CASSLWELAGDRKGEQFF. The chain joins TRBV14 to TRBJ2-1; 11 nucleotides agree with TRBD2. V gave up 4 bases and J gave up 9 bases; unmatched junction bases: 17. This CDR3 has 18 amino acids. The germline CDR1 and CDR2 sequences are SGHDN and FVKESK.

The sample holds many counts of this clonotype. The V call is TRBV20-1, the J call TRBJ1-1, with 7 bases aligning to TRBD1. The J segment lost 11 bases and the V segment lost 0 bases, leaving 3 bases of the junction unmatched. Germline CDR1 reads DFQATT; CDR2 reads SNEGSKA (reference sequence). The CDR3 is 11 residues long. DNA of the CDR3: TGCAGTGCTAGAGAGGGCAGGGGGGCTTTCTTT. Translating gives CSAREGRGAFF.

This chain links TRBV5-1 with TRBJ1-1; D is undetermined. V lost 4 bases and J 0 bases, leaving 7 bases between the germline ends. This CDR3 is built from 13 residues. Per the germline V gene, CDR1 is SGHRS and CDR2 is YFSETQ. The CDR3 sequence is CASSTRLNTEAFF. The CDR3 coding sequence is TGCGCCAGCAGCACCAGACTGAACACTGAAGCTTTCTTT.

There are a few counts of this clonotype. This chain connects TRBV6-2 or TRBV6-3 to TRBJ2-7, with a tentative D call TRBD2 (6 bases). The CDR3 contains 13 residues. CDR1 is MNHEY, CDR2 SVGEGT, per germline. The V end lost 3 bases, the J end lost 2 bases, and 8 bases lay between the germline ends. DNA for the CDR3: TGTGCCAGCAGTTATGGGAGGACCTACGAGCAGTACTTC. Translating gives CASSYGRTYEQYF.

The chain uses TRBV5-1 and TRBJ1-5; D unclear. The V and J ends lost 3 bases and 2 bases respectively, with 18 bases between them. The CDR3 covers 17 residues. Germline V lookup: CDR1 SGHRS, CDR2 YFSETQ. The CDR3 protein is CASSYITLSYCNQPQHF. CDR3 nucleotides: TGCGCCAGCAGCTACATCACTTTATCTTATTGCAATCAGCCCCAGCATTTT.

The V gene is TRBV19, the J gene TRBJ2-3, with D maybe TRBD1 (5 bases). V lost 5 bases, J lost 0 bases, and 12 bases lay in between. This CDR3 has 15 amino acids. Germline assignment: CDR1 LNHDA and CDR2 SQIVND (reference sequence). CDR3 loop: CASSLTVTSTDTQYF. The CDR3 region has the DNA TGTGCCAGTAGTCTGACAGTAACTAGCACAGATACGCAGTATTTT.

The chain has TRBV6-2 or TRBV6-3 and TRBJ2-1, with 11 bases lining up with TRBD2. This CDR3 spans 15 amino acids. Trimming cost V 6 bases and J 7 bases; bases outside gene matches: 8. CDR1 is MNHEY, CDR2 SVGEGT, per germline. The CDR3 DNA reads TGTGCCAGCAGCCCCGGGACTAGCGGCCCTAATGAGCAGTTCTTC. Translated, it gives CASSPGTSGPNEQFF.

This chain uses TRBV29-1 with TRBJ2-2; TRBD1 aligns across 7 bases. Germline assignment: CDR1 SQVTM and CDR2 ANQGSEA. The CDR3 sequence is 13 residues long. V shed 6 bases and J 1 base; nucleotides not matched to a gene: 2. The CDR3 DNA follows: TGCAGCGTCCGGGACAGGAACACCGGGGAGCTGTTTTTT. Translated: CSVRDRNTGELFF.

The chain has TRBV7-6 and TRBJ2-1; unclear D gene. This CDR3 has 15 amino acids. V dropped 1 base and J dropped 4 bases, with 11 bases sitting between them. Germline CDR1 and CDR2: SGHVS and FNYEAQ. The CDR3 DNA is TGTGCCAGCAGCTTAGATGGGCGAGGATACAATGAGCAGTTCTTC. It encodes CASSLDGRGYNEQFF. The full variable domain, its missing parts supplied by reference TRBV7-6 and TRBJ2-1, is GAGVSQSPRYKVTKRGQDVALRCDPISGHVSLYWYRQALGQGPEFLTYFNYEAQQDKSGLPNDRFSAERPEGSISTLTIQRTEQRDSAMYRCASSLDGRGYNEQFFGPGTRLTVL.

There are a few counts of this clonotype. The rearrangement uses TRBV28 and TRBJ1-5; D remains ambiguous. In germline, CDR1 is MDHEN, CDR2 SYDVKM. This CDR3 has 18 amino acids. With 5 bases removed from V and 0 bases from J, the gap between germline ends came to 20 bases. CDR3 nucleotide sequence: TGTGCCAGCAGTACCCGCCAGGAGAATATTTATAGCAATCAGCCCCAGCATTTT. Encoded protein: CASSTRQENIYSNQPQHF.

Comments on this clonotype: An end of the junction differs from the germline gene, which may be a read error. This chain uses TRBV20-1 with TRBJ1-6; TRBD1 matches 8 bases. From germline, CDR1 is DFQATT and CDR2 SNEGSKA (reference sequence). There are 15 residues in the CDR3. CDR3 in DNA: TGCAGTACTAGAGATACAGGGGGCTATAATTCACCCCTCCACTTT. Residues: CSTRDTGGYNSPLHF.